Listed below are T cell receptor beta chains from one sample, sequenced in a study of resident and recirculating memory T cells in vitiligo. The method was immunoSEQ multiplex PCR; TCRdb's version includes in-frame clones alone and lacks a portion of them. The sample holds 70,000 or so clones, approximately 90% seen once. The source material was blood. The receptor set was obtained from a male donor with vitiligo. Each CDR3 is given with its conserved first and last residue. D genes are given only for firm matches. The size entry is marked missing in some rows and otherwise reads once, few, many or a size class.

V	size	J	D	DNA	CDR3
TRBV5-5	-	TRBJ2-3	-	TGTGCCAGCAGCTCCCGAGCAGGGTTTAGCACAGATACGCAGTATTTT	CASSSRAGFSTDTQYF
TRBV10-3	-	TRBJ2-5	TRBD1	TGTGCCATCAGTGTGGACAGGGGAATTCGAGAGACCCAGTACTTC	CAISVDRGIRETQYF
TRBV4-3	-	TRBJ1-2	-	TGCGCCAGCAGCCAAGATGTCAGGCTCTATGGCTACACCTTC	CASSQDVRLYGYTF
TRBV7-2	-	TRBJ1-2	-	TGTGCCAGCAGCTCGGGGGATGGAATAGGCTACACCTTC	CASSSGDGIGYTF
TRBV6-1	-	TRBJ2-1	-	TGTGCCAGCAGGGCGGCAAGCTCCTACAATGAGCAGTTCTTC	CASRAASSYNEQFF
TRBV2	-	TRBJ2-5	TRBD1	TGTGCCAGCAGTGAAATAGGGACAGGGAATTTAGAGACCCAGTACTTC	CASSEIGTGNLETQYF
TRBV2	-	TRBJ1-2	TRBD1	TGTGCCAGCAGTCAGACAGGGGACTATGGCTACACCTTC	CASSQTGDYGYTF
TRBV2	-	TRBJ1-2	-	TGTGCCAGCAGTGGGGACAAGGGCAATGGCTACACCTTC	CASSGDKGNGYTF
TRBV2	few	TRBJ1-1	TRBD1	TGTGCCAGCAGCATGGGACAGATGAACACTGAAGCTTTCTTT	CASSMGQMNTEAFF
TRBV19	-	TRBJ1-1	-	TGTGCCAGTAGCTGGGGACACCCGGGGACTGAAGCTTTCTTT	CASSWGHPGTEAFF
TRBV7-2	-	TRBJ2-2	-	TGTGCCAGCAGCTTAAATGGGCGGGGGCACACCGGGGAGCTGTTTTTT	CASSLNGRGHTGELFF
TRBV5-1	few	TRBJ2-2	-	TGCGCCAGCAGCTTGGTACAAAACACCGGGGAGCTGTTTTTT	CASSLVQNTGELFF
TRBV14	-	TRBJ1-1	-	TGTGCCAGCAGCCAAGTGGCCGTGAACACTGAAGCTTTCTTT	CASSQVAVNTEAFF
TRBV25-1	-	TRBJ1-6	-	TGTGCCAGCTCCTCGGTCTATAATTCACCCCTCCACTTT	CASSSVYNSPLHF
TRBV5-1	-	TRBJ1-2	-	TGCGCCAGCAGCTTGGCCAATTGGGAGGTAGACTATGGCTACACCTTC	CASSLANWEVDYGYTF
TRBV6-1	-	TRBJ1-2	-	TGTGCCAGCAGTGAAGAGGTCGGACAGCTCACCTATGGCTACACCTTC	CASSEEVGQLTYGYTF
TRBV2	-	TRBJ2-1	TRBD2	TGTGCCAGCAGTTCCCGGGGGGGCGGAAATGAGCAGTTCTTC	CASSSRGGGNEQFF
TRBV19	few	TRBJ1-1	TRBD1	TGTGCCAGTAGTATGAGACAGGGGAACACTGAAGCTTTCTTT	CASSMRQGNTEAFF
TRBV5-1	few	TRBJ1-1	-	TGCGCCAGCAGCTTCGCCAGGGTGACCACTGAAGCTTTCTTT	CASSFARVTTEAFF
TRBV9	-	TRBJ1-4	TRBD1	TGTGCCAGCAGCGTAGGACAGGGCCTGGCTAATGAAAAACTGTTTTTT	CASSVGQGLANEKLFF
TRBV21-1	-	TRBJ1-1	-	TGTGCCAGCAGCAAAGTCAACAGAATGAACACTGAAGCTTTCTTT	CASSKVNRMNTEAFF
TRBV9	once	TRBJ1-2	-	TGTGCCAGCAGCGTAGAGCGGGGGGGCTACACCTTC	CASSVERGGYTF
TRBV5-4	-	TRBJ2-7	-	TGTGCCAGCAGCCGTCAGGGCTCCTACGAGCAGTACTTC	CASSRQGSYEQYF
TRBV27	-	TRBJ2-4	TRBD2	TGTGCCAGCAGTCCCGGGACTAGTCCTATTAAGTACTTC	CASSPGTSPIKYF
TRBV5-1	-	TRBJ2-5	TRBD1	TGCGCCAGCAGCTTGGGGGACAGGGGACAGGAGACCCAGTACTTC	CASSLGDRGQETQYF
TRBV25-1	-	TRBJ2-5	-	TGTGCCAGCAGTGATGCGGACACAAGGGAGACCCAGTACTTC	CASSDADTRETQYF
TRBV4-3	-	TRBJ2-1	TRBD1	TGCGCCAGCAGCCAAGTCCCCGTCGGACAGGGGGCCTCCAATGAGCAGTTCTTC	CASSQVPVGQGASNEQFF
TRBV7-2	few	TRBJ2-5	TRBD2	TGTGCCAGCAGCGGAGGGACTAGCGGGGGGTTGGAGACCCAGTACTTC	CASSGGTSGGLETQYF
TRBV7-2	-	TRBJ2-7	TRBD1	TGTGCCAGCAGCTTAGAGGGACAGTTTTACTACGAGCAGTACTTC	CASSLEGQFYYEQYF
TRBV20-1	-	TRBJ2-1	-	TGCAGTGCTAGTCACGGGAATGAGCAGTTCTTC	CSASHGNEQFF
TRBV7-2	-	TRBJ1-6	-	TGTGCCAGCAGCTTACTTCACAGCTCCTATAATTCACCCCTCCACTTT	CASSLLHSSYNSPLHF
TRBV9	-	TRBJ1-2	-	TGTGCCAGCAGCCCCCGTCCGTCCAGGCCTTATGGCTACACCTTC	CASSPRPSRPYGYTF
TRBV6-1	once	TRBJ2-3	-	TGTGCCAGCAGTGAAAATGGTGCGTGGGGGGCAGATACGCAGTATTTT	CASSENGAWGADTQYF
TRBV11-3	few	TRBJ1-1	-	TGTGCCAGCAGCTTAGGGCTGAACACTGAAGCTTTCTTT	CASSLGLNTEAFF
TRBV5-1	-	TRBJ2-3	-	TGCGCCAGCAGCCCCGGCGGCCGGACTAGCACAGATACGCAGTATTTT	CASSPGGRTSTDTQYF
TRBV10-1	-	TRBJ2-1	TRBD1	TGCGCCAGCAAAAGTCCGGTCGGGACAGGGGGAAGGAATGAGCAGTTCTTC	CASKSPVGTGGRNEQFF
TRBV11-1	once	TRBJ2-1	-	TGTGCCAGCAGCATGTCAGGCTACAATGAGCAGTTCTTC	CASSMSGYNEQFF
TRBV29-1	-	TRBJ2-5	-	TGCAGCGTTGTGGGGCAGGGCCAAGAGACCCAGTACTTC	CSVVGQGQETQYF
TRBV14	once	TRBJ2-7	TRBD1	TGTGCCAGCAGCCAGCCCGGGACAGGGGCTTCCTACGAGCAGTACTTC	CASSQPGTGASYEQYF
TRBV6-1	-	TRBJ2-1	-	TGTGCCAGCAGTGGGTGGGCGAACAATGAGCAGTTCTTC	CASSGWANNEQFF
TRBV5-4	-	TRBJ2-7	-	TGTGCCAGCAGCACCACGGGGGGCGTCTACGAGCAGTACTTC	CASSTTGGVYEQYF
TRBV27	-	TRBJ1-1	-	TGTGCCAGCAGTACCGGCCACGAGGGAAGGGCTGAAGCTTTCTTT	CASSTGHEGRAEAFF
TRBV19	-	TRBJ2-3	TRBD2	TGTGCCAGTAGTGTACTAGCGGGGAGCACAGATACGCAGTATTTT	CASSVLAGSTDTQYF
TRBV2	-	TRBJ1-2	-	TGTGCCAGCAGGGGGGACATGAGGAGTTATGGCTACACCTTC	CASRGDMRSYGYTF
TRBV21-1	once	TRBJ1-1	-	TGTGCCAGCAGCAAAGAGGACAGGGGGATTAACACTGAAGCTTTCTTT	CASSKEDRGINTEAFF
TRBV29-1	-	TRBJ2-6	-	TGCAGCGTGGCCCAAAAAAGTTCTGGGGCCAACGTCCTGACTTTC	CSVAQKSSGANVLTF
TRBV7-9	-	TRBJ1-5	TRBD1	TGTGCCAGCAGCTTAGACAGGGGAAGGCAGCCCCAGCATTTT	CASSLDRGRQPQHF
TRBV5-6	-	TRBJ2-5	-	TGTGCCAGCAGCTTGGTTTGGGGCGGGACCACGAAAGAGACCCAGTACTTC	CASSLVWGGTTKETQYF